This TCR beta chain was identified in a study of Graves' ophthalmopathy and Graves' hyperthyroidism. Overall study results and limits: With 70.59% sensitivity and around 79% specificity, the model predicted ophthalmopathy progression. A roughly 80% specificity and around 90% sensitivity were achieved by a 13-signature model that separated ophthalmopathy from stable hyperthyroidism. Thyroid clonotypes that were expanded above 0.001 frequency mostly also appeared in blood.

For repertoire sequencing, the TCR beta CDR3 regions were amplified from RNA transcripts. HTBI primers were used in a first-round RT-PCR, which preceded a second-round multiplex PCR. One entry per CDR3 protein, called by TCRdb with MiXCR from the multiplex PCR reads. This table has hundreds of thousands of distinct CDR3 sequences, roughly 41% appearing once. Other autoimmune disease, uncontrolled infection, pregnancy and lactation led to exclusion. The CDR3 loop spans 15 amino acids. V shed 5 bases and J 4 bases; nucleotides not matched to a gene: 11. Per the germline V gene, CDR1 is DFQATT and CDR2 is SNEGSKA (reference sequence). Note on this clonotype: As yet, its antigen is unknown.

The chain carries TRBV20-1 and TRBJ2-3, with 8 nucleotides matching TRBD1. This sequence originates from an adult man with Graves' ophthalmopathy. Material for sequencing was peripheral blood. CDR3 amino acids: CSAPVTGARADTQYF. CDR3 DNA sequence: TGCAGTGCTCCTGTGACAGGGGCTAGGGCAGATACGCAGTATTTT.